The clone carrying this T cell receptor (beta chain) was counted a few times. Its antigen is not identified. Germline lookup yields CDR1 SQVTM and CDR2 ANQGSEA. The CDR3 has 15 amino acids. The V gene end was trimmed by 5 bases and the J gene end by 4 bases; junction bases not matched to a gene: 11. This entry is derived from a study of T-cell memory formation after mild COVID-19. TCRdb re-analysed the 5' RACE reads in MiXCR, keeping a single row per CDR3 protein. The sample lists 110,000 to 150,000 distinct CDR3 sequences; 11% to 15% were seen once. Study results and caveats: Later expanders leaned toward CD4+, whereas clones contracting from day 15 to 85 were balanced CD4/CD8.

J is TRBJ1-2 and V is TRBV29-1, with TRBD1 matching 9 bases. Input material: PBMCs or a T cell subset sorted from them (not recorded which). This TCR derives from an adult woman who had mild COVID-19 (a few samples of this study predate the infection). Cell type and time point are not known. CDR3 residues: CSVLTTGGVGYGYTF. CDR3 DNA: TGCAGCGTTTTGACGACAGGGGGAGTGGGCTATGGCTACACCTTC.